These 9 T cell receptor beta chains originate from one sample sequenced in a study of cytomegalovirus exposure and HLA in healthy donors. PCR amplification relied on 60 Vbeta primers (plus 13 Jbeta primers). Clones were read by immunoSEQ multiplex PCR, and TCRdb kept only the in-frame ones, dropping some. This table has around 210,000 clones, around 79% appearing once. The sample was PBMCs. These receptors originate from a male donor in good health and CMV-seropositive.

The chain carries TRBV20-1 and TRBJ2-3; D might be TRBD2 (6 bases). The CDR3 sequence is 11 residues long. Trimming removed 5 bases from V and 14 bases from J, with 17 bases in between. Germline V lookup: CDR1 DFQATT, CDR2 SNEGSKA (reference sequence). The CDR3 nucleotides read TGCAGTGCTCGGACTAAGACCTTTGCGTATTTT. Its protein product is CSARTKTFAYF.

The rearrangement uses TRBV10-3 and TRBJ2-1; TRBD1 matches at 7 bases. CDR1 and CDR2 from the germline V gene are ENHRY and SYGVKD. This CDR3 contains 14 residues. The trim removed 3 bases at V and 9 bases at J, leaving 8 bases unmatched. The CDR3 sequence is CAISDRQGKGEQFF. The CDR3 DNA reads TGTGCCATCAGTGACAGACAGGGTAAGGGTGAGCAGTTCTTC.

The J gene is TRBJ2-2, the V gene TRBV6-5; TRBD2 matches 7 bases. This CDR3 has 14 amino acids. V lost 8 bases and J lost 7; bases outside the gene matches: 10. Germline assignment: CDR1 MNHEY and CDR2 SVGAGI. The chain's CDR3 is CASGGRESIGELFF. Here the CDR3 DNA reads TGTGCCAGCGGAGGGCGGGAGTCGATCGGGGAGCTGTTTTTT.

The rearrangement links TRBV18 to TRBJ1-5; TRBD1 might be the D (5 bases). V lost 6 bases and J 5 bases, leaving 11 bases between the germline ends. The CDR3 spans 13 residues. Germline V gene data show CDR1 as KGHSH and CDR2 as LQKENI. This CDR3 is CASSTGRDQPQHF. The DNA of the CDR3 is TGTGCCAGCTCCACAGGTAGGGATCAGCCCCAGCATTTT.

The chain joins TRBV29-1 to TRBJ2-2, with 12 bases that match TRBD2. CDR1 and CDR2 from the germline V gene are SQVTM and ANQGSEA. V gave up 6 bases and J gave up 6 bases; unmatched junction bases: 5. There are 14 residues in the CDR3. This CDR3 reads CSVPSGRDAGELFF. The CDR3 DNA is TGCAGCGTGCCTAGCGGGAGGGACGCCGGGGAGCTGTTTTTT.

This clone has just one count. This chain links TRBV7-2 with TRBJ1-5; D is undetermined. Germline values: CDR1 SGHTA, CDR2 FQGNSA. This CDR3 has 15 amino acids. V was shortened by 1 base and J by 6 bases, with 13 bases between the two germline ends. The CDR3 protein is CASSLDSSIRQPQHF. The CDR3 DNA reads TGTGCCAGCAGCTTAGACTCCTCGATCCGTCAGCCCCAGCATTTT.

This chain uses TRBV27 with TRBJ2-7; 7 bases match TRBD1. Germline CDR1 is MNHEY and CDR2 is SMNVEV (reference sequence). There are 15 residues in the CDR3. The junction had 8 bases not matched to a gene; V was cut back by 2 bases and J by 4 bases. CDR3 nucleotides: TGTGCCAGCAGTTTACAACCGGGACAGAGTTACGAGCAGTACTTC. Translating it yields CASSLQPGQSYEQYF.

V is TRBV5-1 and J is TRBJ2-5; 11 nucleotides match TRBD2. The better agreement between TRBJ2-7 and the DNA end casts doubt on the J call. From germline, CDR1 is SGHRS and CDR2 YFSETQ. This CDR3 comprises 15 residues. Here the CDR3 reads CASSLEPSGRNEQYF. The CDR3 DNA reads TGCGCCAGCAGCTTGGAACCTAGCGGGAGGAACGAGCAGTACTTC.

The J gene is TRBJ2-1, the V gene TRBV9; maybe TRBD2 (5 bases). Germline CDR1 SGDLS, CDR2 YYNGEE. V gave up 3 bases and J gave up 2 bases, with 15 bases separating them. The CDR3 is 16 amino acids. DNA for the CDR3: TGTGCCAGCAGCGCCCTTGGAGGTCCGGCCTACAATGAGCAGTTCTTC. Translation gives CASSALGGPAYNEQFF.